Listed below are T cell receptor beta chains from one sample, sequenced in a study of blood T cell repertoires in COVID-19. TCRdb keeps only in-frame clones here, not all; method: immunoSEQ multiplex PCR. Of approximately 75,000 clones in the sample, 80% to 95% were seen once. The sample consisted of peripheral blood. The receptor source for this set is a human donor in a cohort sampled during active COVID-19. Each CDR3 is given without its conserved first and last residue. A D gene is named only where the DNA matches it firmly.

D gene,V gene,CDR3 protein
TRBD2,TRBV7-2,ASSLHSGGAIYEQY
NA,TRBV6-5,ASSYSRDANQPQH
NA,TRBV5-8,ASSLGQSSWFANEKLF
NA,TRBV9,ASSVGEGDRLLLPLH
NA,TRBV18,ASSPDRNYGYT
TRBD2,TRBV30,AWSPGTSQETQY
NA,TRBV19,ASSIGNPGANVLT
TRBD2,TRBV5-5,ASSFAGVYNEQF
NA,TRBV2,ADRDSRTDTQY
TRBD2,TRBV6-1,ASSEGPGLAGGLSYEQY
NA,TRBV10-3,AISEALVTGTNTGELF
TRBD1,TRBV24-1,ATSDSDRAEGYT
TRBD2,TRBV6-5,ASRPGGPYNEQF
NA,TRBV6-2/TRBV6-3,ASSYFGNEKLF
NA,TRBV7-8,ASSLGPVEQY
NA,TRBV6-5,ASSYSNGRPLH
TRBD2,TRBV10-3,AIRTSGGARDEQY
NA,TRBV9,ASSVTGNTIY
NA,TRBV23-1,ASSQSKWQGIPLYT
TRBD1,TRBV18,ASSPPGTGSYNEQF
NA,TRBV6-4,ASSDLQGVGYNEQF
TRBD1,TRBV6-5,ASTRDRGSGNTIY
TRBD2,TRBV15,ATSFGTSGGLNEQF
NA,TRBV18,ASSPPASTGHEQY
TRBD1,TRBV9,ASSVAGTANTGELF
NA,TRBV3-1/TRBV3-2,ASSQDPDSGDTQY
NA,TRBV18,ASRRGDTQY
TRBD2,TRBV5-1,ASSSGGAYEQY
TRBD1,TRBV6-5,ASSYSGTANTEAF
TRBD2,TRBV2,ASSDLLAGGHNEQF
TRBD1,TRBV16,ASSPGTGGGYT
NA,TRBV2,ASSEFANEQY
TRBD1,TRBV11-2,ASSRTGQLNGETQY
NA,TRBV2,ASRYLALDSPLH
NA,TRBV28,ASSFGRINQPQH
NA,TRBV25-1,ASSEGANTEAF
NA,TRBV30,AWSVRQETEAF
NA,TRBV7-9,ASSPGGGLLVNEQF
NA,TRBV5-1,ASSLMGLGTDTQY